The source of this T cell receptor (beta chain) is a study of T cells in Graves' hyperthyroidism and ophthalmopathy. Findings and limits, study-wide: Ophthalmopathy onset followed model prediction by a median approximately six months. Most clonotypes expanded in thyroid above 0.001 were likewise present in blood.

Amplification of TCR beta CDR3 regions used RNA as the template. A set of HTBI primers served as the primers for a first-round RT-PCR of the TCR CDR3. TCRdb re-called the multiplex PCR reads through MiXCR, storing one row per CDR3 protein. The sample contains over 350,000 distinct CDR3 sequences, roughly 14% of which appear only once. With 1 base removed from V and 5 bases from J, the gap between germline ends came to 11 bases. The germline V gene encodes CDR1 MNHNS and CDR2 SASEGT. This CDR3 contains 14 residues. Exclusions: uncontrolled infection, other autoimmune disease, pregnancy, lactation. Diagnoses rested on clinical symptoms, serum thyroxine and TRAb, thyroid ultrasound and orbital computed tomography. This clonotype was seen a few times. Antigen: not known.

The genes are TRBV6-1 and TRBJ1-1; D ambiguous. The sequenced sample consisted of blood. This receptor was identified in a young man with Graves' ophthalmopathy. CDR3 protein: CASSEGQWLTEAFF. In DNA form, the CDR3 reads TGTGCCAGCAGTGAAGGGCAGTGGTTGACTGAAGCTTTCTTT.